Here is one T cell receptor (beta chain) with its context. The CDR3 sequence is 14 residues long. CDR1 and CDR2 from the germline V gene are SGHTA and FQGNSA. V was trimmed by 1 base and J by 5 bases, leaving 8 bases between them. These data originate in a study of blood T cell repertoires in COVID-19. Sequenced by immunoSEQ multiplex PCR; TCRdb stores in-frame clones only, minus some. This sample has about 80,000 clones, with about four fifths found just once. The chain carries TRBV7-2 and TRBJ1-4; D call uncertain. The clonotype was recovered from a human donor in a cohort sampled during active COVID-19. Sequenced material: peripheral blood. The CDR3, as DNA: TGTGCCAGCAGCTTAGTAGGCAGGAATGAAAAACTGTTTTTT. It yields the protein CASSLVGRNEKLFF.